The 31 T cell receptor beta chains below were found in one sample sequenced in a study of patients and donors after allogeneic stem cell transplantation. TCRdb analysed the RT-PCR reads with MiXCR anew, one entry per CDR3 protein. This table has 70,000 to 75,000 distinct CDR3 sequences, 26% appearing once. The specimen was blood, either unsorted or a sorted T cell fraction (not recorded which). These TCRs come from a human donor who was either an allogeneic HSCT recipient or a stem cell or donor lymphocyte infusion donor (not recorded which). It is not recorded whose cells these are; they may come from a transplant donor.

With regard to this clonotype: Germline and junction disagree at one end, which may indicate a read error. The chain uses TRBV29-1 and TRBJ2-3; D remains ambiguous. The CDR3 is 12 amino acids. Germline CDR1 SQVTM, CDR2 ANQGSEA. The CDR3 region is CSVELITVTQYF. In DNA, the CDR3 is TGCAGCGTTGAACTGATCACAGTTACGCAGTATTTT.

The CDR3, as DNA: TGTGCCACCAGTGATTTCGTTGCAGGGTCCTACAATGAGCAGTTCTTC. It specifies CATSDFVAGSYNEQFF. The chain recombines TRBV24-1 with TRBJ2-1, with a weak D call TRBD1 (5 bases). V dropped 1 base and J dropped 1 base, with 10 bases sitting between them. The CDR3 is made up of 16 amino acids. Germline V lookup: CDR1 KGHDR, CDR2 SFDVKD.

V is TRBV20-1 and J is TRBJ2-3, with D possibly TRBD2 on 6 matching bases. Germline V CDR1 and CDR2: DFQATT, SNEGSKA (reference sequence). This CDR3 comprises 16 residues. Deletions cut 1 base from V and 0 bases from J, with 14 bases between. CDR3 loop: CSARGLGDWSTDTQYF. In DNA, the CDR3 is TGCAGTGCTAGAGGACTAGGGGATTGGAGCACAGATACGCAGTATTTT.

This clonotype turned up a few times. The chain recombines TRBV5-1 with TRBJ2-3; unclear D gene. The CDR3 loop spans 13 amino acids. V was clipped by 3 bases and J by 2 bases, with 7 bases between them. CDR1 is SGHRS and CDR2 is YFSETQ in the germline V gene. CDR3: CASSSEFTDTQYF. CDR3 DNA sequence: TGCGCCAGCAGCTCGGAGTTCACAGATACGCAGTATTTT.

The chain has TRBV14 and TRBJ1-1, with D possibly TRBD1 on 5 matching bases. Trimming shortened V by 1 base and J by 0 bases, and 9 bases separated the two germline ends. Germline V lookup: CDR1 SGHDN, CDR2 FVKESK. The CDR3 contains 15 residues. CDR3 nucleotides: TGTGCCAGCAGCCAAGTGGGGCGGCTGAACACTGAAGCTTTCTTT. Its protein is CASSQVGRLNTEAFF.

This clonotype was found a few times. The genes are TRBV5-1 and TRBJ2-7; a weak D match, TRBD1 (6 bases). V was pared by 1 base and J by 3 bases, with 8 bases between. Per germline, CDR1 SGHRS and CDR2 YFSETQ. The CDR3 sequence is 13 residues long. The CDR3 DNA follows: TGCGCCAGCAGCTTGATAGGGGGCTACGAGCAGTACTTC. It is translated as CASSLIGGYEQYF.

This chain connects TRBV12-3 or TRBV12-4 to TRBJ2-1, with a tentative D call TRBD2 (5 bases). The V gene lost 3 bases and the J gene lost 0 bases, with 18 bases spanning the gap. The CDR3 consists of 18 residues. The CDR3 nucleotides are TGTGCCAGCAGTTTGATTGGGAGAGGGTCGAGCTCCTACAATGAGCAGTTCTTC. It specifies CASSLIGRGSSSYNEQFF.

V gene TRBV5-1 combines with J gene TRBJ1-4; 7 positions agree with TRBD1. V shed 2 bases, J shed 8 bases, and the junction held 3 bases outside the gene matches. The germline gives CDR1 SGHRS, CDR2 YFSETQ. The CDR3 has 13 amino acids. The CDR3 sequence is CASSFGGQEKLFF. In nucleotides, the CDR3 is TGCGCCAGCAGCTTCGGGGGACAGGAAAAACTGTTTTTT. The whole variable domain, remainder taken from reference TRBV5-1 and TRBJ1-4, is KAGVTQTPRYLIKTRGQQVTLSCSPISGHRSVSWYQQTPGQGLQFLFEYFSETQRNKGNFPGRFSGRQFSNSRSEMNVSTLELGDSALYLCASSFGGQEKLFFGSGTQLSVL.

The V gene is TRBV5-1, the J gene TRBJ1-2, with TRBD1 matching 9 bases. Trimming cost V 1 base and J 4 bases; bases outside gene matches: 2. Germline V gene sequence: CDR1 SGHRS, CDR2 YFSETQ. The CDR3 runs 14 residues. CDR3 amino acids: CASSLWGQGYGYTF. In nucleotides, the CDR3 is TGCGCCAGCAGCTTGTGGGGACAGGGCTATGGCTACACCTTC.

The chain employs TRBV19 and TRBJ1-6; 7 bases align to TRBD1. V gave up 4 bases and J gave up 9 bases; unmatched junction bases: 9. Germline V gene sequence: CDR1 LNHDA, CDR2 SQIVND (reference sequence). The CDR3 has 15 residues. The CDR3 DNA reads as TGTGCCAGTAGTACCTTGACAGGGCGTACTTCACCCCTCCACTTT. This encodes CASSTLTGRTSPLHF. The variable domain in full, with the rest retrieved from reference TRBV19 and TRBJ1-6, is DGGITQSPKYLFRKEGQNVTLSCEQNLNHDAMYWYRQDPGQGLRLIYYSQIVNDFQKGDIAEGYSVSREKKESFPLTVTSAQKNPTAFYLCASSTLTGRTSPLHFGNGTRLTVT.

This rearrangement joins TRBV21-1 to TRBJ2-5; TRBD1 was called by the table and not checked on the DNA. TRBV21-1 is shown as a pseudogene. This CDR3 spans 14 amino acids. The CDR3 here is CASTDGQGGETQYF. The CDR3 DNA follows: TGTGCCAGCACCGATGGACAGGGAGGAGAGACCCAGTACTTC.

This clonotype showed up just a few times. The chain employs TRBV7-9 and TRBJ1-5; maybe TRBD1 (5 bases). The V gene lost 2 bases and the J gene lost 3 bases, with 11 bases spanning the gap. The CDR3 extends over 15 amino acids. Germline V CDR1 and CDR2: SEHNR, FQNEAQ (reference sequence). The CDR3 nucleotides are TGTGCCAGCAGCTTACAGGGTACCGTCAATCAGCCCCAGCATTTT. Protein sequence: CASSLQGTVNQPQHF.

This clonotype was recorded a few times. The rearrangement joins TRBV5-4 to TRBJ2-5, with 8 bases that match TRBD2. Germline CDR1 and CDR2: SGHNT and YYREEE (reference sequence). V lost 2 bases and J lost 5; bases outside the gene matches: 5. The length of the CDR3 is 14 residues. CDR3 bases: TGTGCCAGCAGCTTACCGGGACTAGTTGAGACCCAGTACTTC. Amino acids: CASSLPGLVETQYF.

The chain carries TRBV30 and TRBJ1-1; TRBD1 might be the D (6 bases). Trimming cost V 2 bases and J 4 bases, with 17 bases left between them. The length of the CDR3 is 15 residues. Germline values: CDR1 GTSNPN, CDR2 SVGIG (reference sequence). CDR3 coding DNA: TGTGCCTGGAGTCCTAGCAGGGGATTCGGCACTGAAGCTTTCTTT. This translates into CAWSPSRGFGTEAFF.

This rearrangement joins TRBV6-5 to TRBJ1-6; 8 bases are shared with TRBD1. The CDR3 extends over 18 amino acids. Trimming removed 1 base from V and 7 bases from J; junction bases left unmatched: 12. Per germline, CDR1 MNHEY and CDR2 SVGAGI. CDR3 DNA: TGTGCCAGCAGTTACTGGGGTCCGACAGGGGCGAAAAATTCACCCCTCCACTTT. It codes for CASSYWGPTGAKNSPLHF.

This chain uses TRBV5-1 with TRBJ1-2; D unresolved. The length of the CDR3 is 15 residues. Looked up from germline, CDR1 is SGHRS and CDR2 is YFSETQ. Trimming left V 1 base short and J 0 bases short, with 10 bases between. The CDR3 DNA is TGCGCCAGCAGCTTGACAGCGATCTCTAACTATGGCTACACCTTC. Translation gives CASSLTAISNYGYTF.

The chain joins TRBV5-1 to TRBJ2-7; no reliable D call. The CDR3 consists of 14 residues. V was shortened by 0 bases and J by 3 bases, with 10 bases between the two germline ends. Germline loops: CDR1 SGHRS, CDR2 YFSETQ. CDR3 nucleotides: TGCGCCAGCAGCTTGGGAGGCACTAACTACGAGCAGTACTTC. Amino acids: CASSLGGTNYEQYF.

This clonotype has a handful of counts. The rearrangement uses TRBV9 and TRBJ2-3; maybe TRBD2 (6 bases). In germline, CDR1 is SGDLS, CDR2 YYNGEE. V lost 0 bases to trimming and J lost 6 bases, with 11 bases between them. This CDR3 region has 14 residues. The CDR3 DNA sequence: TGTGCCAGCAGCGTAGAGCGCGGGGTGGATACGCAGTATTTT. Translated, it gives CASSVERGVDTQYF.

The chain couples TRBV7-9 to TRBJ2-3; D remains unclear. The ends were cut back, 2 bases at V and 1 base at J, with 13 bases in the middle. In germline, CDR1 is SEHNR, CDR2 FQNEAQ (reference sequence). This CDR3 has 16 residues. The CDR3 nucleotides are TGTGCCAGCAGCTTAAAGAATTGGTCTGGCACAGATACGCAGTATTTT. This sequence encodes CASSLKNWSGTDTQYF. Filled out from reference TRBV7-9 and TRBJ2-3, the complete variable domain reads DTGVSQNPRHKITKRGQNVTFRCDPISEHNRLYWYRQTLGQGPEFLTYFQNEAQLEKSRLLSDRFSAERPKGSFSTLEIQRTEQGDSAMYLCASSLKNWSGTDTQYFGPGTRLTVL.

This clonotype is deemed medium-sized (0.01 to 0.1%). The chain combines TRBV5-1 with TRBJ2-1; TRBD1 matches at 9 bases. After removal of 4 bases from V and 4 bases from J, the junction contained 6 bases not matched to a gene. Per the germline V gene, CDR1 is SGHRS and CDR2 is YFSETQ. CDR3 length: 15 amino acids. The CDR3 loop is CASSHRDRAYNEQFF. CDR3 bases: TGCGCCAGCAGCCACCGGGACAGGGCTTACAATGAGCAGTTCTTC. Supplemented by reference TRBV5-1 and TRBJ2-1, the full variable domain reads KAGVTQTPRYLIKTRGQQVTLSCSPISGHRSVSWYQQTPGQGLQFLFEYFSETQRNKGNFPGRFSGRQFSNSRSEMNVSTLELGDSALYLCASSHRDRAYNEQFFGPGTRLTVL.

The count of this clonotype is one. The chain uses TRBV29-1 and TRBJ2-1, with D unresolved. Germline V gives CDR1 SQVTM, CDR2 ANQGSEA. The CDR3 covers 15 residues. Trimming cost V 1 base and J 0 bases, with 10 bases left between them. The CDR3 DNA sequence: TGCAGCGTTGAAGGTGAAGGGAACTCCTACAATGAGCAGTTCTTC. Translated: CSVEGEGNSYNEQFF.

This rearrangement joins TRBV28 to TRBJ1-2; D not resolved. Trimming shortened V by 6 bases and J by 7 bases, and 24 bases separated the two germline ends. Per germline, CDR1 MDHEN and CDR2 SYDVKM. The CDR3 has 16 amino acids. The CDR3 loop reads CASSVKFKGMKGGYTF. CDR3 in DNA: TGTGCCAGCAGCGTGAAATTCAAGGGAATGAAAGGTGGCTACACCTTC.

This clonotype came up a few times. The rearrangement joins TRBV7-3 to TRBJ2-1, with TRBD2 as a possible D gene (5 bases). The length of the CDR3 is 8 residues. Germline V gene data show CDR1 as SGHTA and CDR2 as FQGTGA. The CDR3 DNA reads as TGTGCTACGGGAAGGCAGTTCTTC. Its translation: CATGRQFF. The full variable domain, rest sourced from reference TRBV7-3 and TRBJ2-1, is GAGVSQTPSNKVTEKGKYVELRCDPISGHTALYWYRQSLGQGPEFLIYFQGTGAADDSGLPNDRFFAVRPEGSVSTLKIQRTERGDSAVYLCATGRQFFGPGTRLTVL.

At least ten counts were recorded for this clonotype. The CDR3 loop is CASSSGQGLFSRGYTF. CDR3 DNA: TGTGCCAGCTCATCCGGACAGGGGCTCTTCTCGCGTGGCTACACCTTC. The chain employs TRBV18 and TRBJ1-2, with 9 bases that match TRBD1. The CDR3 sequence is 16 residues long. The germline CDR1 and CDR2 sequences are KGHSH and LQKENI. Trimming took 5 bases from V and 7 from J; bases not matched to a gene: 14.

In its sample, this clonotype was seen a few times. The gene calls are TRBV10-3 and TRBJ2-1, with no clear D. Germline V gene lookup returns CDR1 ENHRY and CDR2 SYGVKD. This CDR3 contains 12 residues. V was shortened by 5 bases and J by 9 bases, with 11 bases between the two germline ends. CDR3 region: CAISFDGSEQFF. For the CDR3, the DNA is TGTGCCATCAGTTTCGACGGCAGTGAGCAGTTCTTC.

The chain links TRBV25-1 to TRBJ2-2, with 11 bases aligning to TRBD2. This CDR3 region has 15 residues. The V gene's germline CDR1 is MGHDK and CDR2 SYGVNS. Trimming cost V 2 bases and J 5 bases; bases outside gene matches: 1. Written as DNA, the CDR3 is TGTGCCAGCAGTGAACGACTAGCGGGAACCGGGGAGCTGTTTTTT. Its protein is CASSERLAGTGELFF.

V gene TRBV2 combines with J gene TRBJ2-5; 9 bases agree with TRBD2. The CDR3 contains 13 residues. The ends lost 7 bases at V and 5 bases at J; junction bases unmatched: 5. CDR1 is SNHLY, CDR2 FYNNEI, per germline. The chain's CDR3 is CASISTSGETQYF. CDR3 nucleotide sequence: TGTGCCAGCATTTCGACTAGCGGCGAGACCCAGTACTTC.

There are a few counts of this clonotype. This rearrangement joins TRBV12-3 or TRBV12-4 to TRBJ2-3; no reliable D call. The V and J ends lost 3 bases and 2 bases respectively, with 6 bases between them. The CDR3 has 13 residues. DNA for the CDR3: TGTGCCAGCAGTTTCGGGTTCACAGATACGCAGTATTTT. It specifies CASSFGFTDTQYF.

The genes are TRBV11-2 and TRBJ2-1; TRBD2 aligns across 13 bases. Germline loops: CDR1 SGHAT, CDR2 FQNNGV. The trim removed 1 base at V and 1 base at J, leaving 10 bases unmatched. The CDR3 consists of 20 residues. This CDR3 reads CASSLGSRTSGRASYNEQFF. Here the CDR3 DNA reads TGTGCCAGCAGCTTAGGCAGTCGGACTAGCGGGAGAGCGTCCTACAATGAGCAGTTCTTC.

The chain has TRBV2 and TRBJ2-2; D call uncertain. The CDR3 runs 12 residues. Trimming took off 2 bases at V and 9 bases at J, with 7 bases between the two ends. Germline lookup yields CDR1 SNHLY and CDR2 FYNNEI. The CDR3 coding sequence is TGTGCCAGCAGTGAACGGCTCAGGGAGCTGTTTTTT. Encoded protein: CASSERLRELFF.

Points on this clonotype: This may be a read error, as it is one base from a much larger clone. The rearrangement links TRBV5-1 to TRBJ1-1; possible D gene TRBD1, 6 bases. The length of the CDR3 is 13 residues. Per the germline V gene, CDR1 is SGHRS and CDR2 is YFSETQ. Trimming cost V 4 bases and J 3 bases, with 10 bases left between them. The CDR3 nucleotides read TGCGCCAGCAGCGTAAGACAGGACACTGAAGCTTTCTTT. Its protein product is CASSVRQDTEAFF.